This T cell receptor (beta chain) was documented in a study of cytomegalovirus exposure and HLA in healthy donors (dated by TCRdb to about 2017). Background on the whole study: An earlier analysis of several hundred of the donors reported more than 250 Gb of sequence data and around 110 million unique TCR beta sequences from approximately 180 million T cells. Around 330 gigabases of sequencing data and about 92 million unique TCR sequences made up an early release that covered about 640 HLA-typed donors. Of the roughly 400 genotyped donors, roughly 76% were placed in the genetic ancestry cluster associated with self-reported Caucasian donors. The study aimed to test whether signatures of past pathogen exposure could be identified by cataloging public T cell receptors. Using immunosequencing, the study profiled T cell repertoires from 550 to 750 subjects and related those repertoires to cytomegalovirus serostatus. Besides the first cohort of about 730 subjects, a separate validation cohort made up of roughly 130 different subjects was used. The study combined high-throughput TCR immunosequencing, statistical association of individual TCRs with disease status, and machine learning to predict cytomegalovirus infection status. In a later analysis, previously published TCR beta repertoires from several hundred donors were re-analyzed and high-resolution HLA genotyping was added so that TCR occurrence patterns could be studied. Rather than using new phenotypic data, the later analysis identified candidate immune exposures from TCR beta sequences and from how often those sequences occurred across donors. An earlier analysis of 450 to 750 of the donors used high-throughput TCR beta sequencing to judge whether each TCR beta V gene segment behaved as functional or pseudogenic. Alongside the repertoire data, information on donor age, sex, ethnicity and CMV serostatus was compiled. In a later genetic analysis, genome-wide SNP genotypes for 398 of the 666 donors were used, and that subset was treated as a discovery cohort. All discovery cohort repertoires had been generated using a single sequencing platform. Class I and class II HLA loci were covered by the typing at four-digit resolution. The number of donors typed differed by locus, with about 629-640 for A, B, C, DRB1 and DQB1, around 500 for DQA1, 600 to 610 for DPA1, and under 490 for DPB1. About five DR-DQ haplotypes were handled as single units for association and clustering because linkage in the cohort was strong. Among 300 to 500 genotyped donors of the cohort, an average of roughly 230,000 unique TCR beta nucleotide sequences was sequenced per donor, of which about 19% were non-productive. General conclusions and limits of the study: According to a later genetic analysis, donors in an Asian-associated ancestry cluster had fewer N-insertions in productive TCRs than the roughly 670-donor mean. In a later analysis, some 18,000 TCR beta sequences were associated with specific HLA alleles at a false discovery rate of 0.05. Some IMGT-functional V segments, including TRBV6-2 and TRBV6-3, could not be distinguished by the 87-base-pair reads and were therefore excluded. A further reported finding was that TCR beta sequences accurately predicted the HLA-A and HLA-B alleles for most subjects in the first cohort. According to the authors, the approach could potentially be generalized to other disease states and immunological phenotypes. Presence/absence analyses assumed roughly uniform sequencing depth across donors, an assumption that may not hold. A few of the identified cytomegalovirus-associated TCR beta chains were confirmed in vitro to be specific for cytomegalovirus antigens. Correlated functional status among segregating V segments might reflect linkage disequilibrium, but an unknown experimental factor could not be ruled out. The earlier analysis of about 600 of the donors excluded some 15 rarely observed V segments, including chromosome 9 orphons, because counts were too low. When HLA alleles, especially DR and DQ, strongly co-occurred, TCR associations were difficult to assign to individual alleles. In a later analysis, several top co-occurrence clusters were reported to appear linked to parvovirus B19, influenza, CMV and Epstein-Barr virus. A later analysis found that most CMV-associated TCR beta chains appeared HLA-restricted, with HLA associations seemingly driven largely by CMV exposure. A cluster of highly shared sequence variants was judged likely to represent a technical artifact of the sequencing pipeline. This cohort had only TCR beta chains sequenced, and the lack of alpha or paired-chain data limited which features could be detected. In the study, 150 to 200 TCR beta chains were listed as associated with cytomegalovirus. A later analysis found that HLA-associated TCR beta chains were more clonally expanded and had lower generation probabilities than equally common non-associated chains. In a later analysis, TCR association rates were found to vary across HLA loci, with the most associated TCRs seen for DRB1 alleles and the fewest for HLA-C alleles. Cytomegalovirus status was reported to be diagnosed by the classifier with high specificity and sensitivity in both the original and validation cohorts. HLA typing was unavailable for some donors at each locus, so association tests used only the typed subset. In an earlier analysis of more than 450 of the donors, most TCR beta V segments were observed in productive rearrangements about 90% or about 30% of the time, broadly matching IMGT annotations. For the cohort, immune exposure information was limited to CMV serostatus. Across donors, most TCR sequences were observed very rarely, whereas some public TCRs were present in many individuals. In a later genetic analysis, a missense DCLRE1C variant was associated with V-gene and J-gene trimming of TCR beta chains, and the association was replicated in an independent cohort.

Comments on this clone: Its binding antigen is unknown. No clone much larger than this one lies a single base away; base qualities are absent.

In total, about 650 healthy bone marrow donors made up the cohort. At the time of sampling, every cohort member was nominally healthy, though immune exposures that went unrecorded were likely present. The donor was CMV seronegative and belonged to the group of approximately 320 seronegative cohort members. Every donor gave a peripheral blood sample, and the peripheral blood mononuclear cells from that sample were used for TCR beta sequencing. Genomic DNA was extracted from the blood cell samples with the Qiagen DNeasy Blood Extraction Kit. V is reduced by 5 bases and J by 2 bases, leaving a spacing of 13 bases between them. The germline V gene sets CDR1 to SQVTM and CDR2 to ANQGSEA. The CDR3, cysteine through phenylalanine, is 13 amino acids long. The only DNA kept is the CDR3, 39 bases in frame from the first base. Receptor libraries were prepared by the immunoSEQ multiplex PCR assay. The multiplex PCR relied on a mix of 60 forward primers for TCR Vbeta segments and 13 reverse primers for TCR Jbeta segments. The CDR3 region of rearranged TCR beta genes was amplified from genomic DNA by a multiplex PCR assay. The Illumina HiSeq System was used to sequence the amplified TCR beta libraries as 87-base-pair reads. On the study's bioinformatics: A later analysis counted some 80 million unique TCR beta chains across the 670 or so repertoires, and approximately 11 million of these chains were shared by at least two donors. To remove PCR and sequencing errors, raw reads were error-corrected and collapsed into unique sequences using a nearest-neighbor algorithm that merged closely related sequences. CDR3 sequences were aligned to IMGT reference sequences to assign V, D and J gene segments. For a sequence to be retained, at least a six-nucleotide match to both a V gene segment and a J gene segment was required. Rearrangements were called productive when the CDR3 lacked stop codons and stayed in frame with V and J; all others were non-productive. CDR3 was defined according to IMGT convention as the region running from the second conserved V-encoded cysteine to the conserved J-encoded phenylalanine. The earlier analysis of about 570 of the donors excluded any sequence lacking an unambiguous match to a single V gene segment. In an earlier analysis of approximately 560 of the donors, a V segment was called functional when productive rearrangements were above 56.7%, and segregating when the standard deviation between donors exceeded 5%. A statistical classification framework was built for diagnosing cytomegalovirus status from the catalog of TCR beta chain sequences. V and J gene assignment, in a later analysis, came from comparing TCR nucleotide sequences with IMGT/GENE-DB human TR gene sequences. The TCRdist pipeline was used in a later analysis to assign CDR3 sequences and most-parsimonious VDJ recombination scenarios. In a later analysis, each TCR beta chain was defined by its CDR3 amino acid sequence together with its V-gene family, and reads lacking a unique V-gene family were excluded. As a way to deal with suspected cross-contamination and a sequencing artifact, a later analysis dropped hundreds of nucleotide sequences that were highly shared and had low generation probability. For each public chain, a later analysis derived a clonal expansion index from normalized ranks of inferred template counts within each repertoire. Generation probabilities in a later analysis came from a VDJ recombination model fitted to out-of-frame rearrangements, and those results were checked against IGoR. In a later analysis, hypergeometric tests were used to score TCR-TCR, TCR-HLA and TCR-CMV co-occurrence, with a repertoire-size bias correction applied to TCR pairs. A later analysis estimated false discovery rates by permuting HLA or CMV assignments 20 times. In a later analysis, co-occurring TCRs were grouped using DBSCAN, and TCRdist sequence similarity was added for clustering within HLA-allele-positive subsets. For co-occurrence clustering, repertoires with fewer than 30,000 or more than 120,000 public chains were excluded, along with a handful of repertoires with anomalous nucleotide sharing. The source is immuneACCESS, and TCRdb retained only in-frame sequences with V and J called. Part of the clones is not carried over; for the studies checked, unresolved V genes explain less than half of this, and the remainder is unexplained. The V and J calls and clone size were taken over from that table, and D and trimming were inferred from the DNA. This sample has over 95,000 clones in its table, and 82% of those were observed once. Together, the top ten hold approximately 2.7% of the sample.

The rearranged segments are TRBV29-1 and TRBJ2-7; no D segment can be confidently identified. Sample: PBMCs. This receptor was taken from a woman aged 18-30 years in good health and CMV-seronegative. CDR3 protein: CSVTDNRAYEQYF. The nucleotides are TGCAGCGTTACAGACAACAGAGCCTACGAGCAGTACTTC.